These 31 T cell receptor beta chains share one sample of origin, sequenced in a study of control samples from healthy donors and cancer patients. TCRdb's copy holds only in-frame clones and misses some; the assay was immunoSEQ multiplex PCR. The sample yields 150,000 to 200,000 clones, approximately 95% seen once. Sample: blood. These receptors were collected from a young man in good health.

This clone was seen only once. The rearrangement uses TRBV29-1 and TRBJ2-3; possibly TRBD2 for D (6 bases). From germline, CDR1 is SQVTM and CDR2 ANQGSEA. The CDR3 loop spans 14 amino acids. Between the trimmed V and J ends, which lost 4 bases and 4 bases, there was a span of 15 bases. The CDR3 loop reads CSVGGLGGADTQYF. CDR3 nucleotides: TGCAGCGTTGGGGGGTTGGGGGGTGCAGATACGCAGTATTTT.

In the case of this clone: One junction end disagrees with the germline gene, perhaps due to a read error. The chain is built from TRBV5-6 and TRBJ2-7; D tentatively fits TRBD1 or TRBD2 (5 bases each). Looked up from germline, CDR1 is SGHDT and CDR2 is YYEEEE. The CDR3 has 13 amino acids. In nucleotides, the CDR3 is TGTGCCAGCAGCCCAACCAAGACCGGGACGGCGAGCTTC. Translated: CASSPTKTGTASF.

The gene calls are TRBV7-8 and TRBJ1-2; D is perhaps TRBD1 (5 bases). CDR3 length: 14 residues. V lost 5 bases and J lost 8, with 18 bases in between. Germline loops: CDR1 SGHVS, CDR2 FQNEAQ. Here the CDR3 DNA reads TGTGCCAGCAGCGCGGTCCCCGTGAGGGGCGGCTACACCTTC. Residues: CASSAVPVRGGYTF.

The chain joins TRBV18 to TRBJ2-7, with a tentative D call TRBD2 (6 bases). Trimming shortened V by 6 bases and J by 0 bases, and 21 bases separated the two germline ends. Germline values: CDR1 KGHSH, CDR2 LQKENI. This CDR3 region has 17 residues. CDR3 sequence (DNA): TGTGCCAGCTCCCGAGTCCTGCCGGGACTTAGCTCCTACGAGCAGTACTTC. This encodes CASSRVLPGLSSYEQYF.

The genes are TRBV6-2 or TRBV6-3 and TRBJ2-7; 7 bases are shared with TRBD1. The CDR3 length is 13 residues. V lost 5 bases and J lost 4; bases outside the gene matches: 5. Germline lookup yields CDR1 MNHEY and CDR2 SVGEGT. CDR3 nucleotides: TGTGCCAGCAGTGAGGGACAGCTTTACGAGCAGTACTTC. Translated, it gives CASSEGQLYEQYF.

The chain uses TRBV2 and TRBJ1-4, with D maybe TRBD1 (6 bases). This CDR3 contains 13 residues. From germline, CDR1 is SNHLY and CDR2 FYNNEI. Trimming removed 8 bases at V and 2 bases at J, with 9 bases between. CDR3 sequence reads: CASQQGTNEKLFF. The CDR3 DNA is TGTGCCAGCCAACAGGGCACTAATGAAAAACTGTTTTTT.

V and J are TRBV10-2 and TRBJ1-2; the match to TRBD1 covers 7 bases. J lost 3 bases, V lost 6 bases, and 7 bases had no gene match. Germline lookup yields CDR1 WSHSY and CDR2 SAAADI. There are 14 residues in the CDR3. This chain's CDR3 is CASRTGTAYYGYTF. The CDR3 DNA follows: TGCGCCAGCAGGACCGGGACAGCTTACTATGGCTACACCTTC.

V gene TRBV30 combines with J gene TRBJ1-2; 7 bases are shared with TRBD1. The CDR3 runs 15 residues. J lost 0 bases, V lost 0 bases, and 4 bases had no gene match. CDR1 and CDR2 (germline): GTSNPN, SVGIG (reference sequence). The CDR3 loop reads CAWSVQGPSNYGYTF. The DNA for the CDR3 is TGTGCCTGGAGTGTACAGGGGCCTTCTAACTATGGCTACACCTTC.

In DNA form, the CDR3 reads TGTGCCAGTAGTATAAGGGGGGGCGGAATGAACACTGAAGCTTTCTTT. It codes for CASSIRGGGMNTEAFF. The genes are TRBV19 and TRBJ1-1; TRBD1 is a possible D gene (6 bases). The germline V gene encodes CDR1 LNHDA and CDR2 SQIVND (reference sequence). The V and J ends lost 2 bases and 0 bases respectively, with 13 bases between them. The CDR3 is made up of 16 amino acids.

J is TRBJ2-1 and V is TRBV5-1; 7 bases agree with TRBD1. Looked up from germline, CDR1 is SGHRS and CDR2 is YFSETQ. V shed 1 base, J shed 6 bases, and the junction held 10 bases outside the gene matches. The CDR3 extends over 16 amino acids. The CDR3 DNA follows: TGCGCCAGCAGCTTGATCTTACAGGGGTTAGGCAATGAGCAGTTCTTC. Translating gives CASSLILQGLGNEQFF.

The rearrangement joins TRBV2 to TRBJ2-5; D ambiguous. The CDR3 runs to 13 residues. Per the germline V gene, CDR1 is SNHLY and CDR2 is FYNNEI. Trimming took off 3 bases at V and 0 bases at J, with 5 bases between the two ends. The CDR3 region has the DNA TGTGCCAGCAGTGAGTGGGACCAAGAGACCCAGTACTTC. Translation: CASSEWDQETQYF.

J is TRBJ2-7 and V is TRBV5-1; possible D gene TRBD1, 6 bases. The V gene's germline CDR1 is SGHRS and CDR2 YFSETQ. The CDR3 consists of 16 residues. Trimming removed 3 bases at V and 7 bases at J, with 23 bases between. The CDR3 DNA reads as TGCGCCAGCAGCTCGCCAACTCAGGGGCCGCCAACAGAGCAGTACTTC. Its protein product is CASSSPTQGPPTEQYF.

The CDR3 coding sequence is TGTGCCAGCAGCAAGGGCGGTAGGGGGTCCAATGAGCAGTTCTTC. Its translation: CASSKGGRGSNEQFF. V usage is TRBV21-1 and J usage is TRBJ2-1; the table gives TRBD1 as D, unverified against the DNA. TRBV21-1 is listed as a pseudogene. This CDR3 has 15 residues.

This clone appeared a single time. DNA of the CDR3: TGTGCCAGCGGCTACAGGGGTGGCTATGGCTACACCTTC. Translation gives CASGYRGGYGYTF. V and J are TRBV28 and TRBJ1-2, with 7 bases that match TRBD1. This CDR3 comprises 13 residues. The V and J ends lost 8 bases and 4 bases, in that order; junction bases with no gene match: 7. CDR1 and CDR2 (germline): MDHEN, SYDVKM.

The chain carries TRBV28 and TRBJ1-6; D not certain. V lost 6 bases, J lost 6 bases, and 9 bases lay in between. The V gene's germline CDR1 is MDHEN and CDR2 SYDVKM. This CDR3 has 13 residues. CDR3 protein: CASSMWGNSPLHF. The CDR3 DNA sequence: TGTGCCAGCAGCATGTGGGGTAATTCACCCCTCCACTTT.

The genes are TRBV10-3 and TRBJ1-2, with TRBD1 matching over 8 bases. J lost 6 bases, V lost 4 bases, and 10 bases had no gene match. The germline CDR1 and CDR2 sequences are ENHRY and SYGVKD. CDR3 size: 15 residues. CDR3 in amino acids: CAISVHRGEIDGYTF. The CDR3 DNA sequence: TGTGCCATCAGTGTTCACAGGGGGGAAATAGATGGCTACACCTTC.

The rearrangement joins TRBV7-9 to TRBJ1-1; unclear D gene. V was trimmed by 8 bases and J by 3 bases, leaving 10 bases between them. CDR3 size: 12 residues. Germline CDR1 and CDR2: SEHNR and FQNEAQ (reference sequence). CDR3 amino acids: CASGRGDTEAFF. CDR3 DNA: TGTGCCAGCGGTCGTGGCGACACTGAAGCTTTCTTT.

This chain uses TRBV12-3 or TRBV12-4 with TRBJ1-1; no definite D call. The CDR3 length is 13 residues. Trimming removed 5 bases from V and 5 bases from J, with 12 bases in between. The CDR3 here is CASSARLGTEAFF. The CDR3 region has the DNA TGTGCCAGCAGTGCGAGGCTGGGGACTGAAGCTTTCTTT.

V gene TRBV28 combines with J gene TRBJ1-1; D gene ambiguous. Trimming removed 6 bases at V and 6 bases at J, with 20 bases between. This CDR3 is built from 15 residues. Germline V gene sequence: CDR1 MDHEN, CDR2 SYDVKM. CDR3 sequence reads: CASRKIKGQASEAFF. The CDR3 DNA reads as TGTGCCAGCAGAAAGATCAAGGGCCAGGCGTCTGAAGCTTTCTTT.

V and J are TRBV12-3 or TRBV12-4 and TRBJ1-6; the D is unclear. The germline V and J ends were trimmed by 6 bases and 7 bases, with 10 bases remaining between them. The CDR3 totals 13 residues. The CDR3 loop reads CASSRSDNSPLHF. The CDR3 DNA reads TGTGCCAGCAGCCGATCCGACAATTCACCCCTCCACTTT.

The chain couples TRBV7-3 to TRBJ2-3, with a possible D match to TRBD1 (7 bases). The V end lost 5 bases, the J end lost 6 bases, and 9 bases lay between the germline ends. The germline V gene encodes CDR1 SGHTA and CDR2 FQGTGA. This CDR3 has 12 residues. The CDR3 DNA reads TGTGCCAGCAGCCCAGGGGGGGATACGCAGTATTTT. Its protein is CASSPGGDTQYF.

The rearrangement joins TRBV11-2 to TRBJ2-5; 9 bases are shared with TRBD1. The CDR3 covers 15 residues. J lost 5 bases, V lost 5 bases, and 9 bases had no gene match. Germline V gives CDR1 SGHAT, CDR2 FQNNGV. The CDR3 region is CASSGVGQGAETQYF. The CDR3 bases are TGTGCCAGCAGCGGTGTGGGACAGGGCGCGGAGACCCAGTACTTC.

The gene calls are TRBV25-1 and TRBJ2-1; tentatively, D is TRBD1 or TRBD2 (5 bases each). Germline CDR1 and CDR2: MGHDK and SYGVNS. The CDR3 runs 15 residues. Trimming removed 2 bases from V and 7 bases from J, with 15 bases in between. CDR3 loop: CASSERGRATNEQFF. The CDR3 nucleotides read TGTGCCAGCAGTGAACGGGGCAGGGCGACGAATGAGCAGTTCTTC.

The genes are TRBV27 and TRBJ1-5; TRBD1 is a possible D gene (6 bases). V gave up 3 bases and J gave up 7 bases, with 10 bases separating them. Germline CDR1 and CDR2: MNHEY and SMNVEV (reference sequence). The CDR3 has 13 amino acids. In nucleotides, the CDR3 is TGTGCCAGCAGTTTGGGGGGCGGGCAGCCCCAGCATTTT. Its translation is CASSLGGGQPQHF.

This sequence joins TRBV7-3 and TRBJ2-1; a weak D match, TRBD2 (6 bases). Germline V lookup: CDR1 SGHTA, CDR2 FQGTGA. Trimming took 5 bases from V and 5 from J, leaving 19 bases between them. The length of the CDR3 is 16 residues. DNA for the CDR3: TGTGCCAGCAGCCTAGGAGGCGGGGCCACAAACAATGAGCAGTTCTTC. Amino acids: CASSLGGGATNNEQFF.

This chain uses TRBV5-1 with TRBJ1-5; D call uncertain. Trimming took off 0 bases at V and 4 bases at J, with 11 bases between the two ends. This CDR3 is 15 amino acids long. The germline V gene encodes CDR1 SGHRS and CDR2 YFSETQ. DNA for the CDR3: TGCGCCAGCAGCTTGGCCAACGGAGGGAATCAGCCCCAGCATTTT. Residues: CASSLANGGNQPQHF.

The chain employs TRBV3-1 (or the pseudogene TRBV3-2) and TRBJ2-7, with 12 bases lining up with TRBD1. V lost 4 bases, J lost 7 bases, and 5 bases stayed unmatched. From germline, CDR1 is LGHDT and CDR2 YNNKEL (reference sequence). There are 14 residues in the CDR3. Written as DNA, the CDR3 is TGTGCCAGCAGCCGGGGACAGGGGGCGCGGGAGCAGTACTTC. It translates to CASSRGQGAREQYF.

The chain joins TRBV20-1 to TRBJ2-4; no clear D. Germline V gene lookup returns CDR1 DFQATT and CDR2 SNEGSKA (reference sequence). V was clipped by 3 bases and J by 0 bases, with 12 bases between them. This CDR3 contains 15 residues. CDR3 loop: CSASNSLLAKNIQYF. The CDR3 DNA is TGCAGTGCTAGTAACAGCCTACTAGCCAAAAACATTCAGTACTTC.

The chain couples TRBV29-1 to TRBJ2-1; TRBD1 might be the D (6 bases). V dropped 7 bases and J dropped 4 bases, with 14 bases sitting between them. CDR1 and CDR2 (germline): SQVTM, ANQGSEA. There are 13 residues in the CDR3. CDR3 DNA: TGCAGCGCATGGGACACTGGATACAATGAGCAGTTCTTC. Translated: CSAWDTGYNEQFF.

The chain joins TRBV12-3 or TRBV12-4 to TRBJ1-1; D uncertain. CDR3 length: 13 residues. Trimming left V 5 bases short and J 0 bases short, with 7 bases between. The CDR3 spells CASSGSMNTEAFF. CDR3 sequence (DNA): TGTGCCAGCAGTGGTAGTATGAACACTGAAGCTTTCTTT.

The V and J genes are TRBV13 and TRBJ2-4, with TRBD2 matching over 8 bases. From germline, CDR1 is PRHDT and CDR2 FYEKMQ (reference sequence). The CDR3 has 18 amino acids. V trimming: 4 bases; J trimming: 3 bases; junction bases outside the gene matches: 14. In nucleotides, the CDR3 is TGTGCCAGCAGCTCGTTACCGGAGCGGGGGCTCTTCAAAAACATTCAGTACTTC. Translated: CASSSLPERGLFKNIQYF.